This entry lists 22 T cell receptor beta chains sequenced from one sample in a study of radiation and T cells in renal cell carcinoma. Using immunoSEQ multiplex PCR, the repertoire was profiled, and TCRdb retains in-frame clones only, with some absent. The sample carries tens of thousands of clones, just over 75% recorded once. Stated time point: blood 2 weeks post-SBRT. Treatment meaning: 15 Gy SBRT to primary tumor, nephrectomy 4 weeks later. The sequenced sample was blood, obtained from a patient whose treatment included radiotherapy and nephrectomy. Source of these receptors: a man in his 60s with renal cell carcinoma.

This clone showed up just once. The V gene is TRBV9, the J gene TRBJ1-3; 7 bases are shared with TRBD1. J gave up 0 bases and V 6 bases, and 12 bases lay outside the gene matches. This CDR3 has 17 residues. Germline V lookup: CDR1 SGDLS, CDR2 YYNGEE. In nucleotides, the CDR3 is TGTGCCAGCACCAGGGGGGCAGGGCCCAGCTCTGGAAACACCATATATTTT. Its protein is CASTRGAGPSSGNTIYF.

The V call is TRBV29-1, the J call TRBJ2-3; 12 bases match TRBD2. Germline trimming cut 4 bases from V and 4 bases from J; bases unmatched to any gene: 0. The CDR3 contains 13 residues. In germline, CDR1 is SQVTM, CDR2 ANQGSEA. The CDR3 region has the DNA TGCAGCGTTGCTAGCGGGAGGGCAGATACGCAGTATTTT. Its protein product is CSVASGRADTQYF.

The chain uses TRBV11-2 and TRBJ2-4; perhaps TRBD2 as D (7 bases). Germline CDR1 is SGHAT and CDR2 is FQNNGV. The germline V and J ends were trimmed by 6 bases and 0 bases, with 18 bases remaining between them. The CDR3 contains 17 residues. The CDR3 DNA follows: TGTGCCAGCAGTTATGAAGGGGGGGGACCAGCCAAAAACATTCAGTACTTC. Translated: CASSYEGGGPAKNIQYF.

The chain recombines TRBV7-3 with TRBJ2-3, with 10 bases aligning to TRBD2. CDR1 is SGHTA and CDR2 is FQGTGA in the germline V gene. Trimming removed 5 bases from V and 0 bases from J; junction bases left unmatched: 5. The CDR3 contains 16 residues. CDR3 sequence: CASSVVLAGSTDTQYF. The CDR3 nucleotides read TGTGCCAGCAGCGTCGTACTAGCGGGGAGCACAGATACGCAGTATTTT.

CDR3 sequence: CASSLGGQGAYEQYV. CDR3 DNA: TGTGCCAGCAGCTTAGGCGGACAGGGGGCCTACGAGCAGTACGTC. The chain couples TRBV7-2 to TRBJ2-7, with 10 bases fitting TRBD1. After removal of 1 base from V and 2 bases from J, the junction contained 2 bases not matched to a gene. The CDR3 runs 15 residues. Germline lookup yields CDR1 SGHTA and CDR2 FQGNSA.

The chain combines TRBV9 with TRBJ1-1; D is unresolved. The CDR3 loop spans 13 amino acids. Germline V CDR1 and CDR2: SGDLS, YYNGEE. The V end lost 4 bases, the J end lost 6 bases, and 13 bases lay between the germline ends. The CDR3 here is CASSPTGLAEAFF. CDR3 nucleotides: TGTGCCAGCAGCCCCACGGGTTTAGCTGAAGCTTTCTTT.

The V gene is TRBV11-2, the J gene TRBJ1-2, with 9 bases fitting TRBD1. CDR3 length: 14 residues. Per the germline V gene, CDR1 is SGHAT and CDR2 is FQNNGV. The V and J ends lost 5 bases and 4 bases, in that order; junction bases with no gene match: 5. The CDR3 nucleotides are TGTGCCAGCAGCCGGGACAGGGACTCCTATGGCTACACCTTC. Its protein is CASSRDRDSYGYTF.

The chain links TRBV6-5 to TRBJ2-7, with 11 bases fitting TRBD2. This CDR3 has 16 residues. Germline assignment: CDR1 MNHEY and CDR2 SVGAGI. V shed 0 bases, J shed 7 bases, and the junction held 8 bases outside the gene matches. CDR3 loop: CASSYSSTSGGREQYF. The CDR3 DNA reads TGTGCCAGCAGTTACTCGAGTACTAGCGGGGGCCGAGAGCAGTACTTC.

This clone occurred a few times. This chain links TRBV5-1 with TRBJ2-5, with D unclear. CDR1 is SGHRS and CDR2 is YFSETQ in the germline V gene. Trimming pared 5 bases from V and 4 bases from J, leaving 18 bases between. CDR3 length equals 15 residues. In DNA, the CDR3 is TGCGCCAGCAGTTTCAGCCTCGCGAGTGGAGAGACCCAGTACTTC. Encoded protein: CASSFSLASGETQYF. Supplemented by reference TRBV5-1 and TRBJ2-5, the full variable domain reads KAGVTQTPRYLIKTRGQQVTLSCSPISGHRSVSWYQQTPGQGLQFLFEYFSETQRNKGNFPGRFSGRQFSNSRSEMNVSTLELGDSALYLCASSFSLASGETQYFGPGTRLLVL.

The rearrangement uses TRBV11-2 and TRBJ1-1, with D perhaps TRBD1 (6 bases). From germline, CDR1 is SGHAT and CDR2 FQNNGV. Trimming pared 4 bases from V and 7 bases from J, leaving 10 bases between. This CDR3 region has 12 residues. The DNA for the CDR3 is TGTGCCAGCAGCTCACAGGGATATGAAGCTTTCTTT. Amino acid sequence: CASSSQGYEAFF.

The chain joins TRBV11-2 to TRBJ1-2, with 10 bases fitting TRBD1. V trimming: 1 base; J trimming: 2 bases; junction bases outside the gene matches: 13. The CDR3 is 19 residues long. Germline V lookup: CDR1 SGHAT, CDR2 FQNNGV. In DNA form, the CDR3 reads TGTGCCAGCAGCTTAGTCGGGAACCGACAGGGGGCGTTAAACTATGGCTACACCTTC. The encoded protein is CASSLVGNRQGALNYGYTF.

A few counts support this clone. The V gene is TRBV6-1, the J gene TRBJ2-2; 12 bases match TRBD2. The germline CDR1 and CDR2 sequences are MNHNS and SASEGT. V was clipped by 2 bases and J by 6 bases; unmatched bases: 1. The CDR3 is 15 residues long. Here the CDR3 reads CASSELAGGPGELFF. The CDR3 nucleotides are TGTGCCAGCAGTGAACTAGCGGGGGGGCCCGGGGAGCTGTTTTTT.

The CDR3 DNA reads as TGCGCCAGCAGCTTGGGGACAGGAACGAACACCGGGGAGCTGTTTTTT. It codes for CASSLGTGTNTGELFF. The chain has TRBV5-1 and TRBJ2-2; 7 nucleotides match TRBD1. This CDR3 region has 16 residues. With V trimmed by 0 bases and J by 0 bases, 2 bases remained unmatched. Per the germline V gene, CDR1 is SGHRS and CDR2 is YFSETQ.

This clone has a single count. The chain combines TRBV9 with TRBJ1-2; possibly TRBD1 for D (6 bases). This CDR3 region has 14 residues. Germline V gene sequence: CDR1 SGDLS, CDR2 YYNGEE. V shed 4 bases and J shed 5 bases, with 15 bases lying between them. The CDR3 bases are TGTGCCAGCAGCCCCCCGTGGGGGCAGTATGGCTACACCTTC. Its translation is CASSPPWGQYGYTF.

The chain couples TRBV5-4 to TRBJ1-6; TRBD1 matches at 8 bases. V lost 0 bases to trimming and J lost 8 bases; unmatched junction nucleotides: 10. The CDR3 has 17 residues. CDR1 and CDR2 (germline): SGHNT, YYREEE (reference sequence). DNA for the CDR3: TGTGCCAGCAGCTTGGGACAGGGGTGGTCCCTACATTCACCCCTCCACTTT. It codes for CASSLGQGWSLHSPLHF.

The chain employs TRBV30 and TRBJ1-6, with D maybe TRBD1 (5 bases). The CDR3 runs 12 residues. The germline V and J ends were trimmed by 8 bases and 7 bases, with 12 bases remaining between them. CDR1 is GTSNPN, CDR2 SVGIG, per germline (reference sequence). This CDR3 is CAQGQTNSPLHF. For the CDR3, the DNA is TGTGCCCAAGGACAAACAAATTCACCCCTCCACTTT.

This clone occurred many times. The rearrangement links TRBV5-6 to TRBJ1-2; no clear D. Germline V CDR1 and CDR2: SGHDT, YYEEEE. Trimming removed 0 bases at V and 7 bases at J, with 7 bases between. The CDR3 totals 12 residues. The chain's CDR3 is CASSLVASGYTF. CDR3 in DNA: TGTGCCAGCAGCTTGGTGGCGTCTGGCTACACCTTC.

The V and J genes are TRBV6-5 and TRBJ2-7; 11 nucleotides agree with TRBD1. The length of the CDR3 is 13 residues. The germline CDR1 and CDR2 sequences are MNHEY and SVGAGI. V shed 10 bases and J 6 bases; nucleotides not matched to a gene: 8. Here the CDR3 reads CATTGQGAPEQYF. The CDR3 bases are TGTGCCACCACTGGACAGGGGGCGCCCGAGCAGTACTTC.

This sequence joins TRBV6-5 and TRBJ2-2; 12 positions agree with TRBD2. The V gene's germline CDR1 is MNHEY and CDR2 SVGAGI. CDR3 length equals 15 residues. V lost 6 bases and J lost 7; bases outside the gene matches: 6. The CDR3 spells CASSLAGGKFGELFF. The DNA of the CDR3 is TGTGCCAGCAGCCTAGCGGGAGGGAAATTCGGGGAGCTGTTTTTT.

The V call is TRBV6-6, the J call TRBJ1-5; a weak D match, TRBD1 (6 bases). Germline CDR1 reads MNHNY; CDR2 reads SVGAGI (reference sequence). The CDR3 has 15 amino acids. Trimming left V 8 bases short and J 4 bases short, with 18 bases between. For the CDR3, the DNA is TGTGCCAGCGGACACCCAGGGGTACGGAATCAGCCCCAGCATTTT. It is translated as CASGHPGVRNQPQHF.

The V call is TRBV18, the J call TRBJ2-5; the D gene is possibly TRBD2 (6 bases). CDR3 length: 15 amino acids. Trimming removed 0 bases from V and 1 base from J, with 9 bases in between. CDR1 and CDR2 from the germline V gene are KGHSH and LQKENI. The CDR3 DNA follows: TGTGCCAGCTCACCACCGGGACTTCTCCAAGAGACCCAGTACTTC. Its translation is CASSPPGLLQETQYF.

The chain carries TRBV7-9 and TRBJ2-3; TRBD1 might be the D (6 bases). There are 15 residues in the CDR3. Germline V CDR1 and CDR2: SEHNR, FQNEAQ (reference sequence). The V gene lost 1 base and the J gene lost 6 bases, with 14 bases spanning the gap. As DNA, the CDR3 is TGTGCCAGCAGCTTAGGGACAGCAGGTGTGGATACGCAGTATTTT. Protein product: CASSLGTAGVDTQYF.